The T cell receptor (beta chain) described here comes from a study of blood T cell repertoires in COVID-19. Across the whole study: Samples representing acute and convalescent COVID-19 were sourced from the United States, Italy and Spain. The analysed material was cDNA or gDNA that came from T cells, B-cell-depleted T cells, or PBMCs.

This CDR3 spans 15 amino acids. Looked up from germline, CDR1 is SGHRS and CDR2 is YFSETQ. Trimming cost V 0 bases and J 1 base; bases outside gene matches: 1. As originally analysed: Reference gene primer amplification gave nucleated cell count estimates. Clones were sequenced by immunoSEQ multiplex PCR, and TCRdb holds only the in-frame ones, with some missing. The V and J calls and clone size were taken over from that table, and D and trimming were inferred from the DNA. The profile shows roughly 76,000 clones, roughly 89% of them singletons. The chain employs TRBV5-1 and TRBJ2-1; the match to TRBD2 covers 7 bases. The TCR was taken from a man in his sixties or seventies with active or convalescent COVID-19. Sequencing was carried out using peripheral blood. The CDR3 region is CASSLAGRSYNEQFF. The DNA for the CDR3 is TGCGCCAGCAGCTTGGCCGGGAGGTCCTACAATGAGCAGTTCTTC.